This record looks at one T cell receptor (beta chain) sequence and its context. Its antigen specificity is not known. No base quality values were provided; no much bigger clone lies one nucleotide off. For repertoire sequencing, the TCR beta CDR3 regions were amplified from RNA transcripts. HTBI primers and the Qiagen OneStep RT-PCR kit were used in a first-round RT-PCR, which was followed by a second-round multiplex PCR, size selection and purification. Libraries were sequenced on an Illumina HiSeq2000 using paired-end 100 bp reads. As for the authors' bioinformatics: SOAPnuke was used to process the reads, removing any read that contained adapters or uncalled bases, had a mean Phred below 15, or lacked an exact match to the constant primer or identifier. COPE v1.2.5 was used to merge high-quality paired reads. Unique nucleotide sequences were defined as clonotypes and aligned to IMGT TRB V, D and J references using MiTCR v1.1. The analysis was limited to V-J combinations with a frequency above 0.0001, which together covered 99.2% of repertoires. For each V-J combination, a TCR clonal expansion and chaos score was defined as the ratio of F50 clonal expansion to chaos observed in the TCRdist matrix. Welch's t-statistics and random forest were used to reduce the features to about 12 V-J combinations, which were then used as input to a naive Bayes classifier. The Morisita-Horn index was used to measure how similar the thyroid and blood repertoires were. Clones were called with MiXCR by TCRdb after fastp trimmed the public reads at Q25, and only in-frame beta chains were retained. Identical CDR3 proteins give one entry, which carries the most common genes and DNA. TCRdb, not the authors, supplied the V and J calls. Counted in this sample were 900,000 to 1,200,000 distinct CDR3 sequences; about 36% of them appeared once. Roughly 10% of the sample is held by the ten biggest clonotypes.

The data were taken from a study of Graves' ophthalmopathy and Graves' hyperthyroidism (dated by TCRdb to the late 2010s). Study-wide context: A patient counted as having stable hyperthyroidism if there was no progression to ophthalmopathy within 18 months of follow-up. An independent validation cohort comprised about 20 hyperthyroidism patients and about 16 patients who later progressed from hyperthyroidism to ophthalmopathy. TCR beta repertoire signatures were used to distinguish Graves' ophthalmopathy from Graves' hyperthyroidism and to predict progression to ophthalmopathy. To explore V-J signatures that separate ophthalmopathy from hyperthyroidism, a discovery set of about 98 patients was enrolled, consisting of about 41 with ophthalmopathy and around 57 with stable hyperthyroidism. In total, 120 to 150 blood samples were TCR-sequenced: some 40 ophthalmopathy, roughly 77 hyperthyroidism and 17 hyperthyroidism-to-ophthalmopathy patients. Following sampling, methimazole starting at 30 mg daily was administered to hyperthyroidism patients, and high-dose intravenous methylprednisolone was administered to ophthalmopathy patients. T-cell repertoires of thyroid tissue and blood were compared in over 5 hyperthyroidism patients.

The hyperthyroidism patients were 18 to 65 years old and newly diagnosed, with a disease duration of less than 2 months. Patients with other autoimmune diseases, uncontrolled infections, pregnancy or lactation were excluded from the study. Clinical symptoms, serum thyroxine, TRAb, thyroid ultrasound and orbital computed tomography formed the basis of the diagnosis. Total RNA was extracted with Trizol reagent and quality-checked on an Agilent 2100 Bioanalyzer. General study outcomes and caveats: No statistical method was used to set the sample size in advance, and the investigators knew which group each participant was assigned to. Most expanded thyroid clonotypes with frequency above 0.001 were also detected in blood, suggesting blood repertoires may reflect the thyroid immune response. In cross-validation, the 13-signature model distinguished ophthalmopathy from stable hyperthyroidism with approximately 90% sensitivity and around 81% specificity, and in the test set the corresponding values were approximately 80% and 68%. In validation, the model predicted ophthalmopathy progression with about 71% sensitivity and approximately 78% specificity; 12 predicted patients were CT-confirmed with GO in a median of 6.5 months.

The specimen sequenced was peripheral blood or thyroid tissue (not recorded which). The sequence was obtained from an adult man with Graves' hyperthyroidism.

The CDR3 corresponds to CASRVLGMNTEAFF. The DNA sequence is TGTGCCAGCAGGGTCTTGGGCATGAACACTGAAGCTTTCTTT. The chain is made from TRBV12-3 or TRBV12-4 and TRBJ1-1; a confident D gene designation cannot be given. A distance of 11 bases separates the germline ends of V and J, which lose 6 bases and 0 bases respectively. Taken from cysteine to phenylalanine, the CDR3 has 14 residues. Only the CDR3 part of the read is kept: 42 bases, read in frame from the first base.